This paragraph reports one TCR beta chain. Clones were sequenced by immunoSEQ multiplex PCR, and TCRdb holds only the in-frame ones, with some missing. The sample holds 250,000 to 350,000 clones; about nine tenths are singletons and the top ten take just under 9%. The sample originates from a study of blood T cell repertoires in COVID-19. Looking at the study overall: Sites in the United States, Italy and Spain provided acute and convalescent COVID-19 samples.

Recovered status in Cohort 3 required two negative PCRs, clearance, or symptom resolution. Germline lookup yields CDR1 MNHEY and CDR2 SVGEGT. CDR3 length: 16 amino acids. With 2 bases clipped from V and 4 bases from J, the junction kept 6 bases outside the gene matches. The source material was PBMCs or T cells enriched from blood (not recorded which). This TCR was recovered from a woman aged 18-35 years who had recovered from COVID-19. The chain uses TRBV6-2 or TRBV6-3 and TRBJ1-5; 9 nucleotides align to TRBD1. The CDR3 nucleotides read TGTGCCAGCAGTTACGGGACAGGGCTGGGTAATCAGCCCCAGCATTTT. This codes for CASSYGTGLGNQPQHF.